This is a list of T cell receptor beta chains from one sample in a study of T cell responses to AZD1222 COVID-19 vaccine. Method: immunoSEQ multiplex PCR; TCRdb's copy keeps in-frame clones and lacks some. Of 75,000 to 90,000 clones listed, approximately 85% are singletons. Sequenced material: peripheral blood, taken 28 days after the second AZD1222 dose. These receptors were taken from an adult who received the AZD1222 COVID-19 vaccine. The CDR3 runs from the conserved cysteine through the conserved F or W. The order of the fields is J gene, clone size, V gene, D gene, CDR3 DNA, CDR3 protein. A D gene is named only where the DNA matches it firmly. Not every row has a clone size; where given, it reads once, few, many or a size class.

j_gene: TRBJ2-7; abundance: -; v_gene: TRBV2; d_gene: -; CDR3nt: TGTGCCAGCAGTTGGGGGACACCCTCCTACGAGCAGTACTTC; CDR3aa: CASSWGTPSYEQYF
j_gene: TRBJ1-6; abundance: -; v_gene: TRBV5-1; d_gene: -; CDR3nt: TGCGCCAGCAGCTTGGGCAGATTGTATAATTCACCCCTCCACTTT; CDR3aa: CASSLGRLYNSPLHF
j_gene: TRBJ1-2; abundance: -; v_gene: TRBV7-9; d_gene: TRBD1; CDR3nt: TGTGCCAGCAGCTTAGATGGGACAGGGGTGTTGGAAGGCTACACCTTC; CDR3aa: CASSLDGTGVLEGYTF
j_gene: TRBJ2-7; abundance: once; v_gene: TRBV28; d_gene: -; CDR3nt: TGTGCCAGCAGTCCATTTGTCAGGGCTTCCTACGAGCAGTACTTC; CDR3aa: CASSPFVRASYEQYF
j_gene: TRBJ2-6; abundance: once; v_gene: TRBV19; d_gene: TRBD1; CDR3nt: TGTGCCAGTAGTATGATAGGGACAGGGGTATCTGGGGCCAACGTCCTGACTTTC; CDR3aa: CASSMIGTGVSGANVLTF
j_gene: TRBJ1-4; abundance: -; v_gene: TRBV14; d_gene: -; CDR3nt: TGTGCCAGCAGCCAAGACCGCCAGGGCAAACTGTTTTTT; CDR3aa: CASSQDRQGKLFF
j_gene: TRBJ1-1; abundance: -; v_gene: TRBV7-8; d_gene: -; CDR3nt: TGTGCCAGCAGCTCCATAAGGGGGAGCACTGAAGCTTTCTTT; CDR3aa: CASSSIRGSTEAFF
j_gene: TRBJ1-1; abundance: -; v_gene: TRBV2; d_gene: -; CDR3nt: TGTGCCACTAGGAGGATGAACACTGAAGCTTTCTTT; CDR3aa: CATRRMNTEAFF
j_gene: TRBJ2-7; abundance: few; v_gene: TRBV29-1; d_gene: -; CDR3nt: TGCAGCGTTGAGCTGGGGAGGTACGAGCAGTACTTC; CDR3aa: CSVELGRYEQYF
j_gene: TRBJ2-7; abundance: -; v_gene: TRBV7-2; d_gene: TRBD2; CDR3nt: TGTGCCAGCAGCTCCGGACTAGCGGGAGCCGAGCAGTACTTC; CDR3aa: CASSSGLAGAEQYF
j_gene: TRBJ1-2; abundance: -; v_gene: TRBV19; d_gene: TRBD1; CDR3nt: TGTGCCAGTAGTATAGTGGCTCCGGGACAGGGGGCTTTTGGCTACACCTTC; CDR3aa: CASSIVAPGQGAFGYTF
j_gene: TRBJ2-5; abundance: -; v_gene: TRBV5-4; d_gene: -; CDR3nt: TGTGCCAGCAGCTTGGTGACAGTCCAAGAGACCCAGTACTTC; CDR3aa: CASSLVTVQETQYF
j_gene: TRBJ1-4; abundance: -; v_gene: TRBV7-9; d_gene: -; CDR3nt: TGTGCCAGCAGCTCCTTCCGCCCAGAACCCGAAAAACTGTTTTTT; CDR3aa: CASSSFRPEPEKLFF
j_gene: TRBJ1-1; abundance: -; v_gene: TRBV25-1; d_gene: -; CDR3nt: TGTGCCAGCAGTGAATTCAAGAGAACCGGGGCTTTCTTT; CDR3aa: CASSEFKRTGAFF
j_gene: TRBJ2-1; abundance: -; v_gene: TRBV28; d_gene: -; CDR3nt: TGTGCCAGCAGTTCATCTAGCGAAATTATTTACAATGAGCAGTTCTTC; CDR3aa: CASSSSSEIIYNEQFF
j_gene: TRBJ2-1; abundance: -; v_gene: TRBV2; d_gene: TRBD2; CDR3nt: TGTGCCAGCAGCGCCTACGGGGAGGGGCAGTTCTTC; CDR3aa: CASSAYGEGQFF
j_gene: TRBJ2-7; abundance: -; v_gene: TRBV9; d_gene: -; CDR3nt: TGTGCCAGCAGCGGAAATGGACGGCACTACGAGCAGTACTTC; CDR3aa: CASSGNGRHYEQYF
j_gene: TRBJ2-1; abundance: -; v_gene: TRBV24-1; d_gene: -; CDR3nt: TGTGCCACCAGTGATTTAGTACTCAATGAGCAGTTCTTC; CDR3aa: CATSDLVLNEQFF
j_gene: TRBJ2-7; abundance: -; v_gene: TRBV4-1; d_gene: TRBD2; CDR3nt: TGCGCCAGCAGCCAAGAGAATCCTAGCGGGGAATCCTACGAGCAGTACTTC; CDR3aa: CASSQENPSGESYEQYF
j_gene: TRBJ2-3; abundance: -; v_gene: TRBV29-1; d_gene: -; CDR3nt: TGCAGCGTCCAGAGGTCAGGATTTACAGATACGCAGTATTTT; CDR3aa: CSVQRSGFTDTQYF
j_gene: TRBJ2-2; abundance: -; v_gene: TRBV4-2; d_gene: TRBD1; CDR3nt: TGTGCCAGCAGCCAGTCAACAGGGGCCGTCGGGGAGCTGTTTTTT; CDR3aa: CASSQSTGAVGELFF
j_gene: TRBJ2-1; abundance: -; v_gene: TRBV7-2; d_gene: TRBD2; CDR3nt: TGTGCCAGCAGTCGAATAGCGGGAGGGACCTACAATGAGCAGTTCTTC; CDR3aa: CASSRIAGGTYNEQFF
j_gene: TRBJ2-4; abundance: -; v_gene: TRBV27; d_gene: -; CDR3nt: TGTGCCAGCAGTTTTGAGACGGGAGAGCGTCAGTACTTC; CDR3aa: CASSFETGERQYF
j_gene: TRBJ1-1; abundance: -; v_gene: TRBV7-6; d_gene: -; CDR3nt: TGTGCCAGCAGCAAACTGCAGGGTGACTCTGAAGCTTTCTTT; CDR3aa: CASSKLQGDSEAFF
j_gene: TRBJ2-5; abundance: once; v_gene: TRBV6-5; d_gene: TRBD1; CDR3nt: TGTGCCAGCAGCTCCGGGACAGGTGATTTTGAGACCCAGTACTTC; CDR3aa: CASSSGTGDFETQYF
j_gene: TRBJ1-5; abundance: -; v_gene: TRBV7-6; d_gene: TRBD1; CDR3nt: TGTGCCAGCAGCAGGGGACAGGGGGGCAATCAGCCCCAGCATTTT; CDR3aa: CASSRGQGGNQPQHF
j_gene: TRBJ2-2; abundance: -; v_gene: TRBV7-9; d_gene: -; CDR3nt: TGTGCCAGCAGCGCTACTAGGGCCGGGGAGCTGTTTTTT; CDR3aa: CASSATRAGELFF
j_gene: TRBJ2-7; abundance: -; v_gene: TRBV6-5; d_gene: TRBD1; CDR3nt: TGTGCCAGCAGTTACTCAGGGACAGGCACCAACGAGCAGTACTTC; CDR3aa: CASSYSGTGTNEQYF
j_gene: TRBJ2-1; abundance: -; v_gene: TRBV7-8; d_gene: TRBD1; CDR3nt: TGTGCCAGCAGCTGGGGGACAGGAGGAGACAATGAGCAGTTCTTC; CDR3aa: CASSWGTGGDNEQFF
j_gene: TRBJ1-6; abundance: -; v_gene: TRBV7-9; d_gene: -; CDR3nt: TGTGCCAGCAGCCAGCCCGTCGCGAATTCACCCCTCCACTTT; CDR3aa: CASSQPVANSPLHF
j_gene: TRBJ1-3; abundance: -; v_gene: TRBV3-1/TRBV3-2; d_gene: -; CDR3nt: TGTGCCAGCAGCCCGGGACATTTCTCTGGAAACACCATATATTTT; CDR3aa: CASSPGHFSGNTIYF
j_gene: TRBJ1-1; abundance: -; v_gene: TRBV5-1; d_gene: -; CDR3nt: TGCGCCAGCAGCTTACCGACAGGCCCGAACACTGAAGCTTTCTTT; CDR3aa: CASSLPTGPNTEAFF
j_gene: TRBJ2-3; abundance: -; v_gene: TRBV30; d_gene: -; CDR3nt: TGTGCCTGGGGGGCGCTGGGGCAGGGGGGAGGAGATACGCAGTATTTT; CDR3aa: CAWGALGQGGGDTQYF
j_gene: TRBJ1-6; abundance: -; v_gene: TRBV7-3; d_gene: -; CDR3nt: TGTGCACAGAGGCTCTCCTATAATTCACCCCTCCACTTT; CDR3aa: CAQRLSYNSPLHF
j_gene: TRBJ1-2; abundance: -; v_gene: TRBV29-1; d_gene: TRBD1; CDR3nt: TGCAGCGCACGACAGGGGGCGGGCTATGGCTACACCTTC; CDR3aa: CSARQGAGYGYTF
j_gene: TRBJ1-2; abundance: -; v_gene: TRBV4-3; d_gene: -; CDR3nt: TGCGCCAGCAGCCAAGAGTGGATGGATAACTATGGCTACACCTTC; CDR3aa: CASSQEWMDNYGYTF
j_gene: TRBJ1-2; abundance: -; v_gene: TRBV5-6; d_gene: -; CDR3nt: TGTGCCAGCAGCTTGGAACCCCGGGTGGCGGTCTATGGCTACACCTTC; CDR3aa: CASSLEPRVAVYGYTF
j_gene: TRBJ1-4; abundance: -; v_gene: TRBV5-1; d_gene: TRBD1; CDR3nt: TGCGCCAGCAGCTTGGGGGACAGGGGAAATGAAAAACTGTTTTTT; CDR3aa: CASSLGDRGNEKLFF
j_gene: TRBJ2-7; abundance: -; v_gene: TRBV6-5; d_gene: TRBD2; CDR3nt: TGTGCCAGCAGCCGGCGGGGGGTGTCCTACGAGCAGTACTTC; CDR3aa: CASSRRGVSYEQYF